The 12 T cell receptor beta chains below come from one sample, sequenced in a study of regulatory T cells in long-lasting Graves disease. Relying on iRepertoire HTBI primers and Arm-PCR of CDR3 regions, the team built TCR beta libraries. TCRdb itself ran the multiplex PCR reads through MiXCR, one entry per CDR3 protein. The table includes roughly 350,000 distinct CDR3 sequences, 16% detected once. Specified time point: newly diagnosed GD, antithyroid drugs for less than 3 months. The TCR library was prepared using RNA isolated from PBMCs. These sequences were also reported in another study, on T cells in Graves' hyperthyroidism and ophthalmopathy.

The source was peripheral blood mononuclear cells (PBMCs), collected at new diagnosis, from a patient treated with antithyroid drugs. These receptors all come from a woman aged 18-29 years with Graves disease.

The chain has TRBV24-1 and TRBJ2-1; D is possibly TRBD2 (7 bases). The CDR3 runs to 19 residues. Germline loops: CDR1 KGHDR, CDR2 SFDVKD. The V end lost 3 bases, the J end lost 2 bases, and 22 bases lay between the germline ends. CDR3 region: CATSDTGPVRGGTYNEQFF. The CDR3 nucleotides are TGTGCCACCAGTGATACTGGCCCTGTGAGGGGGGGGACCTACAATGAGCAGTTCTTC.

Details on this clonotype: A read error is possible here, since a much larger clone lies one base away. The rearrangement joins TRBV5-1 to TRBJ2-5; the D is unclear. Germline CDR1 and CDR2: SGHRS and YFSETQ. The V end lost 4 bases, the J end lost 4 bases, and 11 bases lay between the germline ends. This CDR3 is built from 13 residues. The CDR3 is CASSVDTRETQYF. As DNA, the CDR3 is TGCGCCAGCAGCGTCGACACTCGAGAGACCCAGTACTTC.

This clonotype was counted ten times or more. The rearrangement uses TRBV3-1 and TRBJ1-4, with D perhaps TRBD1 (5 bases). Trimming shortened V by 1 base and J by 8 bases, and 11 bases separated the two germline ends. CDR1 is LGHDT and CDR2 is YNNKEL in the germline V gene (reference sequence). The CDR3 loop spans 14 amino acids. In nucleotides, the CDR3 is TGTGCCAGCAGCCAAGGTGGGGCGGGGGAAAAACTGTTTTTT. Translated, it gives CASSQGGAGEKLFF.

This clonotype was seen repeatedly, ten times or more. This chain connects TRBV6-1 to TRBJ2-7; D gene ambiguous. Germline CDR1 reads MNHNS; CDR2 reads SASEGT. The CDR3 runs 13 residues. With 3 bases removed from V and 1 base from J, the gap between germline ends came to 7 bases. The CDR3 is CASSDSRSYEQYF. CDR3 nucleotide sequence: TGTGCCAGCAGTGATAGTCGTTCCTACGAGCAGTACTTC.

This clonotype was observed many times. J is TRBJ1-2 and V is TRBV3-1; TRBD1 agrees at 9 bases. This CDR3 is 15 amino acids long. The junction had 6 bases not matched to a gene; V was cut back by 3 bases and J by 4 bases. Germline V lookup: CDR1 LGHDT, CDR2 YNNKEL (reference sequence). The CDR3 region has the DNA TGTGCCAGCAGCCATGGCGGGACAGGGATCTATGGCTACACCTTC. Protein product: CASSHGGTGIYGYTF.

This clonotype occurred many times. The J gene is TRBJ2-2, the V gene TRBV5-6; perhaps TRBD1 as D (6 bases). The length of the CDR3 is 14 residues. Germline V gene sequence: CDR1 SGHDT, CDR2 YYEEEE. Trimming shortened V by 1 base and J by 4 bases, and 8 bases separated the two germline ends. The CDR3, as DNA: TGTGCCAGCAGCTTGCAGGGGCGCACCGGGGAGCTGTTTTTT. It specifies CASSLQGRTGELFF.

This clonotype was seen a few times. V gene TRBV12-3 or TRBV12-4 combines with J gene TRBJ2-5; no clear D gene. Trimming removed 1 base at V and 0 bases at J, with 9 bases between. The CDR3 is 15 amino acids. The CDR3 loop is CASSLVRVYQETQYF. The CDR3 coding sequence is TGTGCCAGCAGTTTAGTTAGGGTGTACCAAGAGACCCAGTACTTC.

This CDR3 reads CASSESTVNTEAFF. In DNA form, the CDR3 reads TGCGCCAGCAGTGAGTCGACGGTGAACACTGAAGCTTTCTTT. This chain links TRBV10-1 with TRBJ1-1; D is unclear. The ends were cut back, 0 bases at V and 0 bases at J, with 5 bases in the middle. Germline CDR1 and CDR2: WNHNN and SYGVQD (reference sequence). The CDR3 loop spans 14 amino acids.

Only a few counts were recorded for this clonotype. The rearrangement uses TRBV19 and TRBJ2-1; perhaps TRBD2 as D (7 bases). Per the germline V gene, CDR1 is LNHDA and CDR2 is SQIVND (reference sequence). The CDR3 consists of 13 residues. V was trimmed by 3 bases and J by 10 bases, leaving 13 bases between them. This chain's CDR3 is CASSMGGGGEQFF. For the CDR3, the DNA is TGTGCCAGTAGTATGGGCGGGGGCGGCGAGCAGTTCTTC.

This clonotype was counted ten times or more. For the CDR3, the DNA is TGCGCCAGCAGCCAAGTCCTGCGGGAGGGCGAAGAGACCCAGTACTTC. As protein: CASSQVLREGEETQYF. V usage is TRBV4-1 and J usage is TRBJ2-5, with 9 bases matching TRBD2. This CDR3 contains 16 residues. Losses at the gene ends were 1 base for V and 3 bases for J; bases not matched to a gene: 6. Germline lookup yields CDR1 MGHRA and CDR2 YSYEKL.

This clonotype showed up many times. The rearrangement joins TRBV2 to TRBJ2-2; D is uncertain. CDR3 length: 12 residues. Trimming cost V 6 bases and J 5 bases, with 7 bases left between them. CDR1 and CDR2 (germline): SNHLY, FYNNEI. The CDR3 loop reads CASSVGTGELFF. As DNA, the CDR3 is TGTGCCAGCAGCGTGGGGACCGGGGAGCTGTTTTTT.

The sample holds many counts of this clonotype. The chain employs TRBV15 and TRBJ2-7, with 9 bases matching TRBD1. After removal of 4 bases from V and 1 base from J, the junction contained 8 bases not matched to a gene. Germline CDR1 and CDR2: LNHNV and YYDKDF (reference sequence). CDR3 length: 16 amino acids. The CDR3 reads CATSKGPGQGSYEQYF. The CDR3, as DNA: TGTGCCACCAGCAAGGGCCCGGGACAGGGTTCCTACGAGCAGTACTTC. The full variable domain, completed using reference TRBV15 and TRBJ2-7, is DAMVIQNPRYQVTQFGKPVTLSCSQTLNHNVMYWYQQKSSQAPKLLFHYYDKDFNNEADTPDNFQSRRPNTSFCFLDIRSPGLGDTAMYLCATSKGPGQGSYEQYFGPGTRLTVT.